A selection of T cell receptor beta chains follows, all from one sample in a study of T-cell reconstitution after alpha-beta-depleted transplantation in children. Via MiXCR, TCRdb re-called the PCR reads, giving one row per CDR3 protein. The sample lists about half a million distinct CDR3 sequences, 9.5% to 15% seen once, with less than 6.5% in the top ten. The sequenced sample was PBMCs from the stem cell graft donor, obtained from the stem cell graft. The receptors shown here come from a human donor who donated a stem cell graft to a child with combined immunodeficiency. CDR3s include the opening cysteine and the closing phenylalanine or tryptophan. The D gene is left open where the match is weak. Size tells how often a clone was seen (once, few, many) or the class of an expanded clone, and some rows leave it out.

cdr3_aa | cdr3_nt | j_call | d_call | v_call | clone_size
CASGDRGSSYEQYF | TGTGCCAGCGGCGACAGGGGGTCTAGCTACGAGCAGTACTTC | TRBJ2-7 | TRBD1 | TRBV2 | many
CSVLSGRNYNEQFF | TGCAGCGTTCTAAGCGGGAGAAACTACAATGAGCAGTTCTTC | TRBJ2-1 | TRBD2 | TRBV29-1 | -
CSASTFLLGDTQYF | TGCAGTGCTAGTACGTTCCTCCTCGGAGATACGCAGTATTTT | TRBJ2-3 | - | TRBV20-1 | few
CASSLHGTGVYEQYF | TGTGCCAGCAGTTTACACGGGACAGGAGTCTACGAGCAGTACTTC | TRBJ2-7 | TRBD1 | TRBV6-5 | many
CASSSRTRKNIQYF | TGTGCCAGCAGTTCCCGGACACGGAAAAACATTCAGTACTTC | TRBJ2-4 | - | TRBV2 | few
CASSGGTGPAQHF | TGTGCCAGCAGCGGCGGGACGGGCCCGGCCCAGCATTTT | TRBJ1-5 | - | TRBV12-3/TRBV12-4 | -
CASGLAAEQYF | TGTGCCAGCGGACTGGCCGCCGAGCAGTACTTC | TRBJ2-7 | - | TRBV12-3/TRBV12-4 | few
CASSLRHNEKLFF | TGTGCCAGCAGCCTACGTCATAATGAAAAACTGTTTTTT | TRBJ1-4 | - | TRBV12-3/TRBV12-4 | many
CASSRDWTKGGDTQYF | TGTGCCAGCAGTCGCGACTGGACTAAAGGGGGAGATACGCAGTATTTT | TRBJ2-3 | - | TRBV28 | -
CASSPGRTNEKLFF | TGTGCCAGCAGCCCCGGCCGGACTAATGAAAAACTGTTTTTT | TRBJ1-4 | - | TRBV12-3/TRBV12-4 | many
CSAPGLVLDTQYF | TGCAGTGCCCCCGGACTAGTTTTAGATACGCAGTATTTT | TRBJ2-3 | TRBD2 | TRBV20-1 | few
CASSLGGAEAFF | TGTGCCAGCAGCCTGGGGGGGGCTGAAGCTTTCTTT | TRBJ1-1 | - | TRBV12-3/TRBV12-4 | many
CAISPFSGTGANTGELFF | TGTGCCATCAGTCCTTTCTCCGGGACAGGGGCAAACACCGGGGAGCTGTTTTTT | TRBJ2-2 | TRBD1 | TRBV10-3 | few
CASSPGTGVLEAFF | TGCGCCAGCAGCCCCGGGACAGGGGTTCTAGAGGCTTTCTTT | TRBJ1-1 | TRBD1 | TRBV4-3 | -
CASSYSGDREYF | TGTGCCAGCAGTTACTCAGGGGACAGGGAGTATTTT | TRBJ2-3 | TRBD1 | TRBV6-5 | -
CASSLLGREGRYEQFF | TGTGCCAGCAGTTTATTGGGGCGGGAGGGCCGGTATGAGCAGTTCTTC | TRBJ2-1 | TRBD2 | TRBV27 | -
CASSPMAGGQVPEQYF | TGTGCCAGCAGCCCCATGGCGGGGGGGCAAGTCCCCGAGCAGTACTTC | TRBJ2-7 | TRBD2 | TRBV3-1 | -
CAISNFKAGELFF | TGTGCCATCAGTAACTTTAAGGCCGGGGAGCTGTTTTTT | TRBJ2-2 | - | TRBV10-3 | few
CASSYSNAGWNNEQFF | TGTGCCAGCAGTTACTCGAACGCGGGTTGGAACAATGAGCAGTTCTTC | TRBJ2-1 | - | TRBV6-2/TRBV6-3 | -
CAINMLAGDYNEQFF | TGTGCCATCAATATGCTAGCGGGTGACTACAATGAGCAGTTCTTC | TRBJ2-1 | TRBD2 | TRBV10-3 | many
CASSFAGRIQETQYF | TGTGCCAGCAGCTTTGCGGGGAGAATACAAGAGACCCAGTACTTC | TRBJ2-5 | - | TRBV5-5 | few
CATSREGNEQFF | TGTGCCACCAGCAGAGAAGGGAATGAGCAGTTCTTC | TRBJ2-1 | - | TRBV15 | many
CASSLWAGAGYTF | TGTGCCAGCAGTTTGTGGGCAGGAGCTGGCTACACCTTC | TRBJ1-2 | - | TRBV12-3/TRBV12-4 | many
CTSSQDLGRADGYTF | TGCACCAGCAGCCAAGATCTGGGCAGGGCGGATGGCTACACCTTC | TRBJ1-2 | - | TRBV1 | few
CASSLSGQTYTF | TGTGCCAGCAGCCTCAGCGGGCAGACTTACACCTTC | TRBJ1-2 | - | TRBV9 | few
CASSQTFSGTETQYF | TGTGCCAGCAGCCAGACCTTCTCCGGCACAGAGACCCAGTACTTC | TRBJ2-5 | - | TRBV7-9 | -
CASSFGKNQPQHF | TGTGCCAGCAGCTTCGGCAAAAATCAGCCCCAGCATTTT | TRBJ1-5 | - | TRBV7-2 | many
CASSLEGGLAGLTQYF | TGCGCCAGCAGCTTGGAAGGCGGACTAGCGGGCCTAACGCAGTATTTT | TRBJ2-3 | TRBD2 | TRBV5-1 | few
CASWRGETDTQYF | TGTGCCAGCTGGCGCGGGGAAACAGATACGCAGTATTTT | TRBJ2-3 | - | TRBV12-3/TRBV12-4 | many
CASSLGAGARGNTIYF | TGTGCCAGCAGTTTAGGGGCGGGGGCGCGTGGAAACACCATATATTTT | TRBJ1-3 | - | TRBV12-3/TRBV12-4 | few
CSVRGSRGSSYEQYF | TGCAGCGTGCGGGGATCGCGGGGGAGCTCCTACGAGCAGTACTTC | TRBJ2-7 | TRBD2 | TRBV29-1 | -
CASSLREDEQFF | TGTGCCAGCAGTCTCAGGGAAGATGAGCAGTTCTTC | TRBJ2-1 | - | TRBV12-3/TRBV12-4 | few
CASSPRGRSCEQYF | TGTGCCAGTAGTCCAAGAGGCAGATCCTGCGAGCAGTACTTC | TRBJ2-7 | - | TRBV19 | -
CASSLYIAYEQYF | TGCGCCAGCAGCTTGTACATTGCGTACGAGCAGTACTTC | TRBJ2-7 | - | TRBV5-1 | few
CASSLVRAGGNNEQFF | TGCGCCAGCAGCTTGGTGCGAGCGGGAGGGAACAATGAGCAGTTCTTC | TRBJ2-1 | TRBD2 | TRBV5-1 | -
CAWSVLSYEQYF | TGTGCCTGGAGTGTCCTCTCCTACGAGCAGTACTTC | TRBJ2-7 | - | TRBV30 | -
CASSLGMDRDYGYTF | TGCGCCAGCAGCTTGGGGATGGACAGGGACTATGGCTACACCTTC | TRBJ1-2 | TRBD1 | TRBV5-1 | few
CSARDQRKSSYEQYF | TGCAGTGCTAGAGACCAGAGGAAGAGCTCCTACGAGCAGTACTTC | TRBJ2-7 | - | TRBV20-1 | -
CASSYYNQGGEAFF | TGTGCCAGCAGTTACTACAACCAGGGGGGTGAAGCTTTCTTT | TRBJ1-1 | TRBD1 | TRBV6-5 | -
CASRQWGGVGTNTEAFF | TGTGCCAGCCGCCAATGGGGAGGCGTCGGGACCAACACTGAAGCTTTCTTT | TRBJ1-1 | - | TRBV25-1 | -
CASSSSFNHLLSQETQYF | TGTGCCAGCAGTTCAAGCTTCAATCACCTTTTATCTCAAGAGACCCAGTACTTC | TRBJ2-5 | - | TRBV12-3/TRBV12-4 | many
CSVNPNRAGEQYF | TGCAGCGTCAATCCCAACAGGGCTGGCGAGCAGTACTTC | TRBJ2-7 | - | TRBV29-1 | few
CASSPGTDGSGANVLTF | TGTGCCAGCAGTCCCGGGACAGACGGGTCTGGGGCCAACGTCCTGACTTTC | TRBJ2-6 | TRBD1 | TRBV6-2/TRBV6-3 | many
CASRRGTGGGNEQFF | TGCGCCAGCAGGCGGGGGACAGGGGGCGGGAATGAGCAGTTCTTC | TRBJ2-1 | TRBD1 | TRBV5-1 | -
CATSDFKDRGTETQYF | TGTGCCACCAGTGATTTTAAGGACAGGGGGACAGAGACCCAGTACTTC | TRBJ2-5 | TRBD1 | TRBV24-1 | many
CATSDRGRGRPETQYF | TGTGCCACCAGTGATCGAGGCAGGGGGCGCCCAGAGACCCAGTACTTC | TRBJ2-5 | TRBD1 | TRBV24-1 | once